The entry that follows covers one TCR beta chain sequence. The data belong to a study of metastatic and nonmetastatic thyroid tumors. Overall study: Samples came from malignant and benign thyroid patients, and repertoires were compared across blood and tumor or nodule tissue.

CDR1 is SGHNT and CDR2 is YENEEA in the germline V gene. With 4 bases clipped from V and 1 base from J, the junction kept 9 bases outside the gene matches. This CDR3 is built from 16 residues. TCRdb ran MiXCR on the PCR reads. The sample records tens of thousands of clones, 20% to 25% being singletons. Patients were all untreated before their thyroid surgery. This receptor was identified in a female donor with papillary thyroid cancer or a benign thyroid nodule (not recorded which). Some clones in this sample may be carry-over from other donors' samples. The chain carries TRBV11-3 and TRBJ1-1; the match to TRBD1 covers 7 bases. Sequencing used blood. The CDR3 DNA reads TGTGCCAGCAGCTCGCCGGGACAGCATTGGAACACTGAAGCTTTCTTT. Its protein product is CASSSPGQHWNTEAFF.